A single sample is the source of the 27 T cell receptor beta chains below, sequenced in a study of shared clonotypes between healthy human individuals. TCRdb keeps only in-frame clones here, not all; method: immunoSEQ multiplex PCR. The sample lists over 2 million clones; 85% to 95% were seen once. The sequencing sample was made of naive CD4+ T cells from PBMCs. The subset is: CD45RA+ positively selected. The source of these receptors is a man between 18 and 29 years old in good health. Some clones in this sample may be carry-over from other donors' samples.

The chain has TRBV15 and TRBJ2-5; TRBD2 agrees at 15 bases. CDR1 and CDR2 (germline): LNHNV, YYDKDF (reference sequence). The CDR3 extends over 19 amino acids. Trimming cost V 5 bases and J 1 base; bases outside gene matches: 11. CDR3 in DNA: TGTGCCACCAGCCGGACTAGCGGGAGGGGACCTGGTATCCAAGAGACCCAGTACTTC. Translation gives CATSRTSGRGPGIQETQYF. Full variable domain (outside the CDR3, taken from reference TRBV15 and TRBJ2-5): DAMVIQNPRYQVTQFGKPVTLSCSQTLNHNVMYWYQQKSSQAPKLLFHYYDKDFNNEADTPDNFQSRRPNTSFCFLDIRSPGLGDTAMYLCATSRTSGRGPGIQETQYFGPGTRLLVL.

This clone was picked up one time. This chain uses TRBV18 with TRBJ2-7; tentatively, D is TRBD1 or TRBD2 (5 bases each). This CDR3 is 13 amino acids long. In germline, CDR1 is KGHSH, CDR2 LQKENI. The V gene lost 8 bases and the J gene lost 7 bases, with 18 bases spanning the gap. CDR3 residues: CASTEGLEREQYF. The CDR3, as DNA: TGTGCCAGCACCGAGGGGCTCGAAAGGGAGCAGTACTTC.

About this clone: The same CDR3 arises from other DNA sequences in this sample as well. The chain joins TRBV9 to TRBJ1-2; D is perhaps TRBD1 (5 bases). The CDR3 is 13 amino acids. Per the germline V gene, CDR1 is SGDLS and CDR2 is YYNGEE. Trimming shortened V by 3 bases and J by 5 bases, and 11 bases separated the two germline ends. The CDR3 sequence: CASSARGAYGYTF. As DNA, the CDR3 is TGTGCCAGCAGCGCCCGAGGGGCTTATGGCTACACCTTC.

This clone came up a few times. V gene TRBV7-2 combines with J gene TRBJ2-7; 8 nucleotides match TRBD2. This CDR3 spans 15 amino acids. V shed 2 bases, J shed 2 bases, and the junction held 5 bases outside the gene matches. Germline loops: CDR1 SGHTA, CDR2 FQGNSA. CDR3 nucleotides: TGTGCCAGCAGCTTAACTCCTAGCGGGCCCTACGAGCAGTACTTC. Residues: CASSLTPSGPYEQYF.

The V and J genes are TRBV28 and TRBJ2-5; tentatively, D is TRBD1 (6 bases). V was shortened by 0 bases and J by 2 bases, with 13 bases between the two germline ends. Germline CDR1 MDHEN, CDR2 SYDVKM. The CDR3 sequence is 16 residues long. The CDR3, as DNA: TGTGCCAGCAGTTTATGGACCGGGACAAATCAAGAGACCCAGTACTTC. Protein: CASSLWTGTNQETQYF.

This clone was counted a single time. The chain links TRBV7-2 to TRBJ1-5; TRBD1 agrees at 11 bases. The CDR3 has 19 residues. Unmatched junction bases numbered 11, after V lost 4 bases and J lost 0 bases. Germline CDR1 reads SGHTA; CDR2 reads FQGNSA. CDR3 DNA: TGTGCCAGCAGCTCCGCTGCGGGACAGGGGGGTTTTAGCAATCAGCCCCAGCATTTT. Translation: CASSSAAGQGGFSNQPQHF.

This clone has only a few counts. The CDR3 is CASSPRLAPYNEQFF. The CDR3 nucleotides read TGTGCCAGCAGCCCCCGACTAGCTCCCTACAATGAGCAGTTCTTC. This sequence joins TRBV5-6 and TRBJ2-1, with TRBD2 matching 7 bases. The CDR3 length is 15 residues. After removal of 4 bases from V and 2 bases from J, the junction contained 6 bases not matched to a gene. In germline, CDR1 is SGHDT, CDR2 YYEEEE.

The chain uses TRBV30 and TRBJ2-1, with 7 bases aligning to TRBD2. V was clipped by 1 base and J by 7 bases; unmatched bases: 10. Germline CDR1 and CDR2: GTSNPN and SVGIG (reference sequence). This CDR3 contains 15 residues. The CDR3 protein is CAWSALAAWGNEQFF. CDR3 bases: TGTGCCTGGAGTGCGCTAGCGGCCTGGGGGAATGAGCAGTTCTTC.

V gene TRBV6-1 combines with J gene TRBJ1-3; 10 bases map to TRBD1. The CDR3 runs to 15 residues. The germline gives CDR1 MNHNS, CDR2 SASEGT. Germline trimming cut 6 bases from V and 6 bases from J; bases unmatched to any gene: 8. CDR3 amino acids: CASRDTGTGENTIYF. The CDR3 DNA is TGTGCCAGCAGGGACACCGGGACAGGGGAAAACACCATATATTTT.

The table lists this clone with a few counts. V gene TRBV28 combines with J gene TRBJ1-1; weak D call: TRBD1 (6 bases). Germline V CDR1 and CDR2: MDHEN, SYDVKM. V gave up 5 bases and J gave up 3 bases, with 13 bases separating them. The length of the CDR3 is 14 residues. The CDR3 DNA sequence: TGTGCCAGCAGTCAGTCGACAGGATACACTGAAGCTTTCTTT. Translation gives CASSQSTGYTEAFF.

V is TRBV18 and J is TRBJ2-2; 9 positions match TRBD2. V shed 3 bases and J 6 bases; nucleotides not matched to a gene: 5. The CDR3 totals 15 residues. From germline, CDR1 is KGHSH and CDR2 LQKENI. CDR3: CASSPGLAGAGELFF. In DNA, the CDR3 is TGTGCCAGCTCACCGGGACTAGCTGGTGCCGGGGAGCTGTTTTTT.

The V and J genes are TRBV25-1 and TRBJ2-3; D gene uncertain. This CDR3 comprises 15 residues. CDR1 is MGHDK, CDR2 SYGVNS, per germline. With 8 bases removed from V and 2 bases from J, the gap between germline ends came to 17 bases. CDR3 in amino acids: CASSLEAALTDTQYF. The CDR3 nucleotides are TGTGCCAGCTCCCTTGAGGCGGCCCTCACAGATACGCAGTATTTT.

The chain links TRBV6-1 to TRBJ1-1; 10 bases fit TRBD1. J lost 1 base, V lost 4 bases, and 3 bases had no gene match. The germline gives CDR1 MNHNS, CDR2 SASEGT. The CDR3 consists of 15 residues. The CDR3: CASSARQGANTEAFF. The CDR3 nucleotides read TGTGCCAGCAGTGCGCGACAGGGGGCGAACACTGAAGCTTTCTTT.

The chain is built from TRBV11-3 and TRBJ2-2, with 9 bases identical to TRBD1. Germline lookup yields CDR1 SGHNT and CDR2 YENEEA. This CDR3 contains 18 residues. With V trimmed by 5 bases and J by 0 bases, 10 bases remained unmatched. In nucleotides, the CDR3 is TGTGCCAGCAGCCCTAGTCCCGGGACAGGGACGAACACCGGGGAGCTGTTTTTT. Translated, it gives CASSPSPGTGTNTGELFF.

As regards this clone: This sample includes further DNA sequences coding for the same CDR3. DNA of the CDR3: TGTGCCAGCAGCTCCCCCACAGATACGCAGTATTTT. As protein: CASSSPTDTQYF. The V gene is TRBV28, the J gene TRBJ2-3, with no clear D. V was pared by 6 bases and J by 2 bases, with 6 bases between. This CDR3 is 12 amino acids long. In germline, CDR1 is MDHEN, CDR2 SYDVKM.

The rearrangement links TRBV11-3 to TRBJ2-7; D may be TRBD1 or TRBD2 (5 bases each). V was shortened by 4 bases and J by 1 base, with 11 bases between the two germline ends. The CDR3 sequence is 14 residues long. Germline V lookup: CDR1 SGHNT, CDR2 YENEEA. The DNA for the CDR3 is TGTGCCAGCAGCTCACACGGGACGTCCTACGAGCAGTACTTC. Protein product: CASSSHGTSYEQYF.

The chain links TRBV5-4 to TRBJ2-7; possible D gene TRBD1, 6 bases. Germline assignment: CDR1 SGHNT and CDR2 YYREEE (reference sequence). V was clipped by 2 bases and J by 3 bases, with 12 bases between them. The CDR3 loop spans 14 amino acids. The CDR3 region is CASSFELGGYEQYF. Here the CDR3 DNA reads TGTGCCAGCAGCTTCGAGCTAGGGGGCTACGAGCAGTACTTC.

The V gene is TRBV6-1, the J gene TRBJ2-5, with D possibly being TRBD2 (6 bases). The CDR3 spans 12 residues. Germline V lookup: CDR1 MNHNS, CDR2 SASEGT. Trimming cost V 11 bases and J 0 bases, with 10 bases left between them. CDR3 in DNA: TGTGCCGGAGGGACTTACCAAGAGACCCAGTACTTC. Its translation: CAGGTYQETQYF.

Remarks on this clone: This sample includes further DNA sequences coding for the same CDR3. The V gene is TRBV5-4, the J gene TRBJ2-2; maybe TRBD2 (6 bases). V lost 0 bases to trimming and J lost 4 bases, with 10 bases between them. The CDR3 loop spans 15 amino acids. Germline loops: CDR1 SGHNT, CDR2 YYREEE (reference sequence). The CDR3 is CASSLAGVSTGELFF. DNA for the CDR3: TGTGCCAGCAGCTTGGCGGGGGTTAGCACCGGGGAGCTGTTTTTT.

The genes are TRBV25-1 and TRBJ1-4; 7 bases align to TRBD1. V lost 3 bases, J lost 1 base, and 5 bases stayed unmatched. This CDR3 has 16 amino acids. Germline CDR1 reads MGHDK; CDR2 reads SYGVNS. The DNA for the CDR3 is TGTGCCAGCAGTGATTCAGGGGGACGAACTAATGAAAAACTGTTTTTT. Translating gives CASSDSGGRTNEKLFF.

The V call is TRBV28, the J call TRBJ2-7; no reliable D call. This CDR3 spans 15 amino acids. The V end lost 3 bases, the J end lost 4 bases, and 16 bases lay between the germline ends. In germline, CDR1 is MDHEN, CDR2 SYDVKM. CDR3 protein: CASSLNSLAVYEQYF. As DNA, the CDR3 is TGTGCCAGCAGTTTGAATTCCTTGGCGGTATACGAGCAGTACTTC.

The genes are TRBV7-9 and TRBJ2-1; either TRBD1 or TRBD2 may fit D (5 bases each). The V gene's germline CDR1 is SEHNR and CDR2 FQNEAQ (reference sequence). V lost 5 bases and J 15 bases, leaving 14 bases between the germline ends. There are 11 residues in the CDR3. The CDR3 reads CASSAGTGLFF. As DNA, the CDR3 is TGTGCCAGCAGCGCCGGGACCGGACTGTTCTTC.

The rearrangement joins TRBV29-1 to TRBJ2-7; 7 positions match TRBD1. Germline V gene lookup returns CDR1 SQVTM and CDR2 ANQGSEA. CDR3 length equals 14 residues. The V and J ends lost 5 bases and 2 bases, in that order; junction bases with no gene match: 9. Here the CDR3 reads CSVRTGLKTYEQYF. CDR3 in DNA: TGCAGCGTTAGGACAGGACTGAAAACCTACGAGCAGTACTTC.

CDR3 protein: CASSLTRHEQFF. Written as DNA, the CDR3 is TGTGCCAGCAGCCTAACCAGACATGAGCAGTTCTTC. The chain employs TRBV5-6 and TRBJ2-1; D call uncertain. Germline CDR1 SGHDT, CDR2 YYEEEE. The V end was cut by 4 bases, the J end by 8 bases, with 10 bases between. The CDR3 spans 12 residues.

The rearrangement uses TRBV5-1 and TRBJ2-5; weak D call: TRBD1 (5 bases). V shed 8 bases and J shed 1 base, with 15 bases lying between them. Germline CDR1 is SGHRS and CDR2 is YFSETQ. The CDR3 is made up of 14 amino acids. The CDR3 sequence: CARQWGLRQETQYF. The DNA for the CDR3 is TGCGCCAGACAGTGGGGCTTACGCCAAGAGACCCAGTACTTC.

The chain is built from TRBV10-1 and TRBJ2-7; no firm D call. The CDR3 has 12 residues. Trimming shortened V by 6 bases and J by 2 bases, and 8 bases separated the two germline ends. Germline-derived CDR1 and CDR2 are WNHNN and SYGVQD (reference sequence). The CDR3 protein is CASSGGPYEQYF. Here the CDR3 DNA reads TGCGCCAGCAGCGGCGGCCCCTACGAGCAGTACTTC.

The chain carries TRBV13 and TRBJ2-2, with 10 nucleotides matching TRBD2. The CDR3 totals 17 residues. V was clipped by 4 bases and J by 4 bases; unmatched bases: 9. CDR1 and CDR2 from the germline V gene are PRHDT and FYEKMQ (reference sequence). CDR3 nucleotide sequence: TGTGCCAGCAGCTCCCCCCTAGCGGGAGAAATCACCGGGGAGCTGTTTTTT. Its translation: CASSSPLAGEITGELFF.